This passage covers 27 T cell receptor beta chains from one sample sequenced in a study of CD8+ T cells in alopecia areata. Extracted from the samples, RNA was reverse transcribed into cDNA to serve as the sequencing template. Sequenced by immunoSEQ multiplex PCR; TCRdb stores in-frame clones only, minus some. Here the sample spans more than 90,000 clones, less than 70% being singletons. Sequenced input: CD4+ T cells sorted from blood. The source is a human donor in good health.

The genes are TRBV27 and TRBJ2-2; D uncertain. CDR1 is MNHEY, CDR2 SMNVEV, per germline (reference sequence). CDR3 length: 17 residues. V lost 5 bases and J 5 bases, leaving 21 bases between the germline ends. The DNA of the CDR3 is TGTGCCAGCAGTCACCTCACCGATATGGGCCCGACCGGGGAGCTGTTTTTT. Its translation: CASSHLTDMGPTGELFF.

This chain uses TRBV30 with TRBJ1-5, with D possibly TRBD1 on 5 matching bases. CDR1 and CDR2 (germline): GTSNPN, SVGIG (reference sequence). V lost 4 bases to trimming and J lost 7 bases, with 14 bases between them. The length of the CDR3 is 13 residues. CDR3 region: CAWNQGTGQPQHF. The CDR3 coding sequence is TGTGCCTGGAACCAGGGAACGGGACAGCCCCAGCATTTT.

The rearrangement links TRBV29-1 to TRBJ2-5, with a tentative D call TRBD1 (5 bases). The germline CDR1 and CDR2 sequences are SQVTM and ANQGSEA. The CDR3 spans 12 residues. Trimming cost V 6 bases and J 2 bases, with 10 bases left between them. CDR3 in amino acids: CSVLGQQETQYF. CDR3 sequence (DNA): TGCAGCGTCCTCGGACAACAAGAGACCCAGTACTTC.

The gene calls are TRBV15 and TRBJ2-4, with 7 bases lining up with TRBD1. CDR1 is LNHNV and CDR2 is YYDKDF in the germline V gene (reference sequence). CDR3 length: 17 residues. Trimming at V came to 3 bases and at J to 0 bases, leaving 8 bases not matched to a gene. For the CDR3, the DNA is TGTGCCACCAGCAGGGAACAGGGGTCTTCAGCCAAAAACATTCAGTACTTC. Translation: CATSREQGSSAKNIQYF. Together with reference TRBV15 and TRBJ2-4, the CDR3 gives the full variable domain: DAMVIQNPRYQVTQFGKPVTLSCSQTLNHNVMYWYQQKSSQAPKLLFHYYDKDFNNEADTPDNFQSRRPNTSFCFLDIRSPGLGDTAMYLCATSREQGSSAKNIQYFGAGTRLSVL.

V gene TRBV7-3 combines with J gene TRBJ1-1, with D perhaps TRBD1 (5 bases). This CDR3 has 16 residues. The ends were cut back, 0 bases at V and 2 bases at J, with 13 bases in the middle. Looked up from germline, CDR1 is SGHTA and CDR2 is FQGTGA. Here the CDR3 DNA reads TGTGCCAGCAGCTTAACGACAGTGTCTGGCAACACTGAAGCTTTCTTT. Its protein product is CASSLTTVSGNTEAFF. The full variable domain, completed using reference TRBV7-3 and TRBJ1-1, is GAGVSQTPSNKVTEKGKYVELRCDPISGHTALYWYRQSLGQGPEFLIYFQGTGAADDSGLPNDRFFAVRPEGSVSTLKIQRTERGDSAVYLCASSLTTVSGNTEAFFGQGTRLTVV.

This chain connects TRBV30 to TRBJ1-5, with D unresolved. The CDR3 covers 15 residues. V was trimmed by 3 bases and J by 2 bases, leaving 14 bases between them. Germline V gives CDR1 GTSNPN, CDR2 SVGIG (reference sequence). The CDR3 protein is CAWSSQAGGNQPQHF. The CDR3 nucleotides read TGTGCCTGGAGCTCCCAGGCTGGTGGCAATCAGCCCCAGCATTTT.

For the CDR3, the DNA is TGTGCCAGTAGTGGAATCGGGAATGAGCAGTTCTTC. Translated, it gives CASSGIGNEQFF. J is TRBJ2-1 and V is TRBV19, with D unresolved. Germline V CDR1 and CDR2: LNHDA, SQIVND (reference sequence). Deletions cut 5 bases from V and 7 bases from J, with 9 bases between. The CDR3 runs 12 residues.

V and J are TRBV5-6 and TRBJ1-1; 8 bases align to TRBD1. Germline-derived CDR1 and CDR2 are SGHDT and YYEEEE. The CDR3 loop spans 15 amino acids. V lost 4 bases and J lost 7; bases outside the gene matches: 12. The CDR3 DNA is TGTGCCAGCAGCCTTGAGACAGGGGTCACGGGTGAAGCTTTCTTT. Protein sequence: CASSLETGVTGEAFF.

The V gene is TRBV29-1, the J gene TRBJ2-5, with 10 bases aligning to TRBD2. Germline CDR1 is SQVTM and CDR2 is ANQGSEA. The CDR3 sequence is 13 residues long. The ends lost 7 bases at V and 5 bases at J; junction bases unmatched: 7. The CDR3 spells CSARGLAMETQYF. The CDR3 region has the DNA TGCAGCGCCCGGGGACTAGCGATGGAGACCCAGTACTTC.

The chain is built from TRBV27 and TRBJ2-5; 10 bases are shared with TRBD1. This CDR3 region has 15 residues. Germline V gene lookup returns CDR1 MNHEY and CDR2 SMNVEV (reference sequence). V lost 4 bases to trimming and J lost 5 bases; unmatched junction nucleotides: 7. Here the CDR3 reads CASSSPGQGVETQYF. Here the CDR3 DNA reads TGTGCCAGCAGTTCCCCCGGACAGGGGGTGGAGACCCAGTACTTC.

This clone was seen a single time. This sequence joins TRBV15 and TRBJ1-1; D gene ambiguous. The ends were cut back, 0 bases at V and 3 bases at J, with 8 bases in the middle. Germline V gives CDR1 LNHNV, CDR2 YYDKDF (reference sequence). The CDR3 is 14 amino acids. CDR3: CATSRDSAYTEAFF. The DNA for the CDR3 is TGTGCCACCAGCAGAGATTCTGCGTACACTGAAGCTTTCTTT. The whole variable domain, filled in from reference TRBV15 and TRBJ1-1, reads DAMVIQNPRYQVTQFGKPVTLSCSQTLNHNVMYWYQQKSSQAPKLLFHYYDKDFNNEADTPDNFQSRRPNTSFCFLDIRSPGLGDTAMYLCATSRDSAYTEAFFGQGTRLTVV.

This clone was counted only a few times. The CDR3 nucleotides read TGTGCCAGCAGCCTCTCCAGCCCCAACTATGGCTACACCTTC. Its protein is CASSLSSPNYGYTF. The chain recombines TRBV7-9 with TRBJ1-2; no clear D. The V end lost 5 bases, the J end lost 2 bases, and 12 bases lay between the germline ends. The germline gives CDR1 SEHNR, CDR2 FQNEAQ (reference sequence). The CDR3 is made up of 14 amino acids.

V and J are TRBV6-5 and TRBJ1-5; a weak D match, TRBD1 (6 bases). CDR3 length: 15 residues. Between the trimmed V and J ends, which lost 8 bases and 9 bases, there was a span of 23 bases. From germline, CDR1 is MNHEY and CDR2 SVGAGI. In DNA, the CDR3 is TGTGCCAGCTTCCGGAGGGGCGGGGGCAGGGGGCCCCAGCATTTT. Amino acids: CASFRRGGGRGPQHF.

The chain combines TRBV15 with TRBJ1-1; D is perhaps TRBD1 (5 bases). The V gene's germline CDR1 is LNHNV and CDR2 YYDKDF (reference sequence). The V end was cut by 0 bases, the J end by 11 bases, with 10 bases between. This CDR3 has 12 amino acids. The CDR3, as DNA: TGTGCCACCAGCAGAGATCAGGGTACGGCTTTCTTT. Translated, it gives CATSRDQGTAFF.

The chain has TRBV29-1 and TRBJ2-3, with D perhaps matching TRBD2 (6 bases). The V gene lost 3 bases and the J gene lost 4 bases, with 17 bases spanning the gap. Germline values: CDR1 SQVTM, CDR2 ANQGSEA. CDR3 length equals 15 residues. The CDR3 is CSVDPPAGIPDTQYF. CDR3 coding DNA: TGCAGCGTTGATCCCCCGGCGGGGATCCCAGATACGCAGTATTTT.

The chain has TRBV2 and TRBJ2-2; D not certain. CDR1 and CDR2 from the germline V gene are SNHLY and FYNNEI. Between the trimmed V and J ends, which lost 7 bases and 0 bases, there was a span of 9 bases. The CDR3 totals 14 residues. CDR3: CASMALTNTGELFF. Here the CDR3 DNA reads TGTGCCAGCATGGCCCTCACGAACACCGGGGAGCTGTTTTTT.

The chain uses TRBV7-3 and TRBJ2-5, with a possible D match to TRBD1 (5 bases). The V end lost 5 bases, the J end lost 5 bases, and 15 bases lay between the germline ends. Germline V lookup: CDR1 SGHTA, CDR2 FQGTGA. CDR3 length: 14 residues. CDR3: CASSLRAGQETQYF. In DNA, the CDR3 is TGTGCCAGCAGCCTAAGGGCAGGGCAGGAGACCCAGTACTTC.

This clone is a singleton in its sample. The rearrangement uses TRBV14 and TRBJ1-1, with D possibly being TRBD1 (6 bases). Trimming cost V 5 bases and J 7 bases, with 8 bases left between them. Germline V CDR1 and CDR2: SGHDN, FVKESK. The CDR3 has 11 residues. The CDR3 DNA sequence: TGTGCCAGCAGCGGCAGGGGTGAAGCTTTCTTT. Residues: CASSGRGEAFF. Supplemented by reference TRBV14 and TRBJ1-1, the full variable domain reads EAGVTQFPSHSVIEKGQTVTLRCDPISGHDNLYWYRRVMGKEIKFLLHFVKESKQDESGMPNNRFLAERTGGTYSTLKVQPAELEDSGVYFCASSGRGEAFFGQGTRLTVV.

J is TRBJ1-2 and V is TRBV30, with TRBD1 matching over 9 bases. The CDR3 is 13 residues long. V lost 3 bases and J lost 1; bases outside the gene matches: 0. Germline lookup yields CDR1 GTSNPN and CDR2 SVGIG (reference sequence). CDR3: CAWRDRGNYGYTF. The CDR3, as DNA: TGTGCCTGGAGGGACAGGGGTAACTATGGCTACACCTTC.

V usage is TRBV10-3 and J usage is TRBJ1-1; D call uncertain. The V gene lost 7 bases and the J gene lost 1 base, with 10 bases spanning the gap. The CDR3 has 13 amino acids. Germline V CDR1 and CDR2: ENHRY, SYGVKD. CDR3 nucleotide sequence: TGTGCCATCACCCCGGACGGGAACACTGAAGCTTTCTTT. It codes for CAITPDGNTEAFF.

The rearrangement uses TRBV28 and TRBJ1-6; 8 nucleotides agree with TRBD1. Germline loops: CDR1 MDHEN, CDR2 SYDVKM. This CDR3 is 15 amino acids long. With 8 bases clipped from V and 9 bases from J, the junction kept 12 bases outside the gene matches. The CDR3 nucleotides read TGTGCCAGCGCGTTCGACGCAGGGGGCGGTTCACCCCTCCACTTT. It codes for CASAFDAGGGSPLHF.

This sequence joins TRBV6-6 and TRBJ2-2; D is unresolved. Looked up from germline, CDR1 is MNHNY and CDR2 is SVGAGI (reference sequence). Trimming cost V 7 bases and J 6 bases, with 12 bases left between them. CDR3 length equals 13 residues. CDR3 nucleotides: TGTGCCAGCAAGGAAAGGGCCTCCGGGGAGCTGTTTTTT. Amino acids: CASKERASGELFF.

This clone has just a few counts. The rearrangement links TRBV30 to TRBJ2-2; D uncertain. CDR3 size: 12 residues. Germline CDR1 GTSNPN, CDR2 SVGIG (reference sequence). The V end lost 5 bases, the J end lost 6 bases, and 10 bases lay between the germline ends. CDR3 sequence reads: CAWDKGAGELFF. In nucleotides, the CDR3 is TGTGCCTGGGATAAGGGTGCCGGGGAGCTGTTTTTT.

V usage is TRBV5-1 and J usage is TRBJ2-7; 7 nucleotides match TRBD1. V shed 5 bases and J 0 bases; nucleotides not matched to a gene: 8. CDR3 length: 15 amino acids. Germline CDR1 is SGHRS and CDR2 is YFSETQ. CDR3 loop: CASRSGDSLSYEQYF. The CDR3 DNA reads as TGCGCCAGCAGGTCCGGGGACAGCCTCTCCTACGAGCAGTACTTC.

CDR3 residues: CASSRTSYEQYF. CDR3 sequence (DNA): TGTGCCAGCAGTAGGACATCCTACGAGCAGTACTTC. The rearrangement joins TRBV2 to TRBJ2-7; TRBD1 is a possible D gene (5 bases). The V end was cut by 5 bases, the J end by 1 base, with 6 bases between. This CDR3 spans 12 amino acids. Germline V gene data show CDR1 as SNHLY and CDR2 as FYNNEI.

The J gene is TRBJ1-2, the V gene TRBV14; the match to TRBD1 covers 7 bases. The CDR3 runs to 16 residues. Trimming removed 4 bases from V and 3 bases from J; junction bases left unmatched: 11. Germline CDR1 SGHDN, CDR2 FVKESK. CDR3 in amino acids: CASSPLRGRTDYGYTF. As DNA, the CDR3 is TGTGCCAGCAGCCCTCTAAGGGGGCGAACGGACTATGGCTACACCTTC.

The chain employs TRBV6-5 and TRBJ2-5; 8 bases map to TRBD1. Germline assignment: CDR1 MNHEY and CDR2 SVGAGI. The CDR3 is made up of 14 amino acids. Germline trimming cut 6 bases from V and 2 bases from J; bases unmatched to any gene: 5. The CDR3 DNA reads TGTGCCAGCAGAAAAACAGGGGGGCAAGAGACCCAGTACTTC. Encoded protein: CASRKTGGQETQYF.